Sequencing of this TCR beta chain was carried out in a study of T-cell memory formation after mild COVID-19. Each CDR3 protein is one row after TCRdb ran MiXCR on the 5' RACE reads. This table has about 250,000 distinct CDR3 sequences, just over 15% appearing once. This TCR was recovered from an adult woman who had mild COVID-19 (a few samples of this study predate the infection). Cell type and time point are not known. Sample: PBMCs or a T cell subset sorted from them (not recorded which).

CDR3 loop: CASSPDRVTDTQYF. The CDR3, as DNA: TGCGCCAGCAGCCCCGACAGGGTGACAGATACGCAGTATTTT. This chain links TRBV5-1 with TRBJ2-3; TRBD1 matches at 7 bases. The CDR3 sequence is 14 residues long. Per the germline V gene, CDR1 is SGHRS and CDR2 is YFSETQ. V was pared by 4 bases and J by 3 bases, with 5 bases of the junction left unmatched.